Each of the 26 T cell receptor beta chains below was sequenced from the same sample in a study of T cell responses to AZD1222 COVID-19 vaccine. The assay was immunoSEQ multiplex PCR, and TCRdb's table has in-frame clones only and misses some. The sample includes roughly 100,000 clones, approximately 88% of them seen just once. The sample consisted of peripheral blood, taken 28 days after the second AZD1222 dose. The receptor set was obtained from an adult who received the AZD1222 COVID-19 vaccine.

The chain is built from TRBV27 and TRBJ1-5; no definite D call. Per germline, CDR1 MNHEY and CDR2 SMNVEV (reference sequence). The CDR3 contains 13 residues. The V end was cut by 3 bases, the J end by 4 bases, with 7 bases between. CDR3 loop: CASSFYGNQPQHF. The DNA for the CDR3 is TGTGCCAGCAGTTTCTATGGTAATCAGCCCCAGCATTTT.

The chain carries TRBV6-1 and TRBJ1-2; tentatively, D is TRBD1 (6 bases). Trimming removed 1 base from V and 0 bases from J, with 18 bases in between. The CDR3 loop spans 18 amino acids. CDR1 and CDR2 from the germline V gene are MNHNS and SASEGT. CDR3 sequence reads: CASSEDVGGLGANYGYTF. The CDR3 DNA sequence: TGTGCCAGCAGTGAAGATGTGGGGGGGCTCGGAGCTAACTATGGCTACACCTTC.

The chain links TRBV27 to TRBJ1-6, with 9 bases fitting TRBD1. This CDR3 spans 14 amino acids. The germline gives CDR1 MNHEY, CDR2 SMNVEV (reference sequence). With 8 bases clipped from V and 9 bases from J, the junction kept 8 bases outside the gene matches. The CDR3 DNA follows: TGTGCCAGCGCCTCCGGGACAGGGCTTTCACCCCTCCACTTT. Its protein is CASASGTGLSPLHF.

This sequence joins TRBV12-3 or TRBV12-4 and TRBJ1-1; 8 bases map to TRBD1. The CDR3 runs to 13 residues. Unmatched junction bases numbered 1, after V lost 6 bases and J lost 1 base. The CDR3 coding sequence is TGTGCCAGCAGGGGGACAGGGAACACTGAAGCTTTCTTT. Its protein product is CASRGTGNTEAFF.

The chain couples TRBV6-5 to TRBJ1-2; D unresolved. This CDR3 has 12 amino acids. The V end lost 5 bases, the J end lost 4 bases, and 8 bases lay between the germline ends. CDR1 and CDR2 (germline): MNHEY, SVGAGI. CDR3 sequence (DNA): TGTGCCAGCAGTCCCTCGGGCTATGGCTACACCTTC. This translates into CASSPSGYGYTF.

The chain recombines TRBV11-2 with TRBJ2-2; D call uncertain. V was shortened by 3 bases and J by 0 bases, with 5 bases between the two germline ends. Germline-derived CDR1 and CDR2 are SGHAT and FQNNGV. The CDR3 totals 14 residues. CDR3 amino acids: CASSFPPNTGELFF. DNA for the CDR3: TGTGCCAGCAGCTTCCCCCCGAACACCGGGGAGCTGTTTTTT.

The CDR3 loop reads CAISGGQGVEPQHF. Written as DNA, the CDR3 is TGTGCCATCAGTGGTGGACAGGGGGTCGAGCCCCAGCATTTT. The chain couples TRBV10-3 to TRBJ1-5, with TRBD1 identical over 10 bases. The CDR3 contains 14 residues. CDR1 ENHRY and CDR2 SYGVKD come from the germline V gene. V lost 4 bases and J lost 8; bases outside the gene matches: 5.

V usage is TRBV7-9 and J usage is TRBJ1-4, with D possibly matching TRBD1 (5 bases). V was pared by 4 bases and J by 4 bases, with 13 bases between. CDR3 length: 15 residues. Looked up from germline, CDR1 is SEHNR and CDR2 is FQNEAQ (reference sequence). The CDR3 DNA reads TGTGCCAGCAGCTCCCAGGGCCTCCTTAATGAAAAACTGTTTTTT. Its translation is CASSSQGLLNEKLFF.

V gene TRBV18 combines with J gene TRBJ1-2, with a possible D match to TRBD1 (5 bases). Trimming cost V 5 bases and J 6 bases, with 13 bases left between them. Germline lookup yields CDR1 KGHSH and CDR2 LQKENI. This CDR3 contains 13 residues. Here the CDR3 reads CASSGLQGDGYTF. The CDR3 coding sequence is TGTGCCAGCTCAGGACTTCAGGGAGATGGCTACACCTTC.

For the CDR3, the DNA is TGTGCCAGCTCAAGCGTCCGGAACACTGAAGCTTTCTTT. Its protein is CASSSVRNTEAFF. The gene calls are TRBV18 and TRBJ1-1; D gene unclear. The V end lost 5 bases, the J end lost 1 base, and 8 bases lay between the germline ends. The CDR3 spans 13 residues. Germline CDR1 and CDR2: KGHSH and LQKENI.

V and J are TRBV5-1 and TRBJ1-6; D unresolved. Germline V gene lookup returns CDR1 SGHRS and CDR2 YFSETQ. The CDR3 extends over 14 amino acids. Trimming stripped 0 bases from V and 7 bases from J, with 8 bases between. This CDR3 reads CASSLEVGNSPLHF. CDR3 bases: TGCGCCAGCAGCTTGGAAGTTGGGAATTCACCCCTCCACTTT.

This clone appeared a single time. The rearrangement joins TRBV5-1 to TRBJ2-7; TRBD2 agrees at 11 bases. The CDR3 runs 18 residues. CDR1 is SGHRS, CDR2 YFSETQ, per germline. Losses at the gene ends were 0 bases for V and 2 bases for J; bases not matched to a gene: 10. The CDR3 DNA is TGCGCCAGCAGCTTGGGGACGACTAGCGGGACGATAACCTACGAGCAGTACTTC. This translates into CASSLGTTSGTITYEQYF.

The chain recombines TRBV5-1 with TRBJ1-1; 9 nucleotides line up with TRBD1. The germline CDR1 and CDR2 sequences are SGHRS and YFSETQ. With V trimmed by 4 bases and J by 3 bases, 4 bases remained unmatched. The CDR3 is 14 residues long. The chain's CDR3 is CASSPGTGYTEAFF. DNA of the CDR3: TGCGCCAGCAGCCCCGGGACAGGGTACACTGAAGCTTTCTTT.

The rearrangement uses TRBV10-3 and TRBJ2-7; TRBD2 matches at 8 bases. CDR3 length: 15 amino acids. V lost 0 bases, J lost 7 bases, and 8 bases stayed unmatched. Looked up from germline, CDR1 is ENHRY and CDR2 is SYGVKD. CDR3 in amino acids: CAISESGSGAREQYF. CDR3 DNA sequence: TGTGCCATCAGTGAGTCCGGTAGCGGGGCCCGGGAGCAGTACTTC.

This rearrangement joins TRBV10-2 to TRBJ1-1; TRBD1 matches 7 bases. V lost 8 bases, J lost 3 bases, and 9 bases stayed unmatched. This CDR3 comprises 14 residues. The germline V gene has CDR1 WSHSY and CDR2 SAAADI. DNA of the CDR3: TGCGCCAGCGAAAAGAGGGGGCGGGACACTGAAGCTTTCTTT. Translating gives CASEKRGRDTEAFF.

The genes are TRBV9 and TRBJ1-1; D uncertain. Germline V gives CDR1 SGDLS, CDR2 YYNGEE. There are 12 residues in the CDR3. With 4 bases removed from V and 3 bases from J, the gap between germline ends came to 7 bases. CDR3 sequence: CASSTQDTEAFF. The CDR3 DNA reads TGTGCCAGCAGCACCCAAGACACTGAAGCTTTCTTT.

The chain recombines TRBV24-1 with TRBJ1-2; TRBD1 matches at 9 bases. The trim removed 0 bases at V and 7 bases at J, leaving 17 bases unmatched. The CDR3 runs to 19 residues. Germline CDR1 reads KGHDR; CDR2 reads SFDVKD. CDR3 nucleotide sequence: TGTGCCACCAGTGATTTGAATGGATACCGGGACAGGGTAATTCGTGGCTACACCTTC. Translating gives CATSDLNGYRDRVIRGYTF.

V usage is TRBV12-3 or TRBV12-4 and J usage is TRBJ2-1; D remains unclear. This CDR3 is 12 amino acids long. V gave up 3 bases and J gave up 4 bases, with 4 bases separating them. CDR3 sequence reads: CASSFPYNEQFF. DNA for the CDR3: TGTGCCAGCAGTTTCCCGTACAATGAGCAGTTCTTC.

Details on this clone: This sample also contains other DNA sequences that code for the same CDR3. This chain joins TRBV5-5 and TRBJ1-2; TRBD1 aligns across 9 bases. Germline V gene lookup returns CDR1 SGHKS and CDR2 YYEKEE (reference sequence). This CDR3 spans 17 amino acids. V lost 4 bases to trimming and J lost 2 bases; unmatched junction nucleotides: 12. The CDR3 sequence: CASSQTRGQGKNYGYTF. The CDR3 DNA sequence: TGTGCCAGCAGCCAGACCCGAGGACAGGGGAAAAACTATGGCTACACCTTC.

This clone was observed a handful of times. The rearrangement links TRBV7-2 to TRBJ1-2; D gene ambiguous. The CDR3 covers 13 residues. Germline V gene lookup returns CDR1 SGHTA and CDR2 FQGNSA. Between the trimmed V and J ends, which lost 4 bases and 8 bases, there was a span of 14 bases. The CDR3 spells CASSSQLVGGYTF. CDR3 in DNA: TGTGCCAGCAGCTCACAACTGGTAGGGGGCTACACCTTC.

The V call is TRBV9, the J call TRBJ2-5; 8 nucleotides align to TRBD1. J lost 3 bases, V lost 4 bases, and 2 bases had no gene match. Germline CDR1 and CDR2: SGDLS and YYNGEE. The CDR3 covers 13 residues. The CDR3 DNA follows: TGTGCCAGCAGCCGGACAGGGAAAGAGACCCAGTACTTC. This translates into CASSRTGKETQYF.

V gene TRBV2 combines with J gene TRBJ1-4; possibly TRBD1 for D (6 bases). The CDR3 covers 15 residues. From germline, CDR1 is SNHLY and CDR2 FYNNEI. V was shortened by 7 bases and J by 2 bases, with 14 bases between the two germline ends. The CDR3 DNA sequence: TGTGCCAGCACTTCCCGGGGGGGCACTAATGAAAAACTGTTTTTT. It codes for CASTSRGGTNEKLFF.

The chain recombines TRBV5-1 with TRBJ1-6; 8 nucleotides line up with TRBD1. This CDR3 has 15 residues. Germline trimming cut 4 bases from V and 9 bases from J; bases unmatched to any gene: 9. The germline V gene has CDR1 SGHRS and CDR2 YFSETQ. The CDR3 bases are TGCGCCAGCAGCCAGCAGACAGGGGTTGGTTCACCCCTCCACTTT. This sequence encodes CASSQQTGVGSPLHF.

The DNA of the CDR3 is TGTGCCAGCAGCCTAGCGGGAGCAACGGGCGGGGAGCTGTTTTTT. This sequence encodes CASSLAGATGGELFF. This chain uses TRBV7-3 with TRBJ2-2, with 10 positions matching TRBD2. This CDR3 is built from 15 residues. Germline CDR1 reads SGHTA; CDR2 reads FQGTGA. Losses at the gene ends were 5 bases for V and 7 bases for J; bases not matched to a gene: 7. The full variable domain, with the rest looked up from reference TRBV7-3 and TRBJ2-2, is GAGVSQTPSNKVTEKGKYVELRCDPISGHTALYWYRQSLGQGPEFLIYFQGTGAADDSGLPNDRFFAVRPEGSVSTLKIQRTERGDSAVYLCASSLAGATGGELFFGEGSRLTVL.

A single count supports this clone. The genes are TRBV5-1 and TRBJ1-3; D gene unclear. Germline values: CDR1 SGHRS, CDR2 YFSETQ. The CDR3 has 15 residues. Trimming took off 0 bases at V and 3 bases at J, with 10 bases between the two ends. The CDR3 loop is CASSLAGDFGNTIYF. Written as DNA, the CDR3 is TGCGCCAGCAGCTTGGCGGGCGATTTTGGAAACACCATATATTTT.

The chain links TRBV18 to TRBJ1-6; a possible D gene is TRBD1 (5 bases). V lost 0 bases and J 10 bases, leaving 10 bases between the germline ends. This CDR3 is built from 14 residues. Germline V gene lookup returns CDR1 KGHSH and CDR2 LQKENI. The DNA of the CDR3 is TGTGCCAGCTCACCACCGTCAGGGTACTCACCCCTCCACTTT. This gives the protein CASSPPSGYSPLHF.